Each of the 32 T cell receptor beta chains below was sequenced from the same sample in a study of T cell responses to AZD1222 COVID-19 vaccine. The protocol was immunoSEQ multiplex PCR, while the TCRdb copy is restricted to in-frame clones and leaves out a portion. This sample has some 150,000 clones, with approximately 93% found just once. The source was peripheral blood, collected on day 0 of MenACWY control vaccination. These receptors were collected from an adult in good health.

The chain carries TRBV6-2 or TRBV6-3 and TRBJ2-2; D is unclear. Trimming pared 5 bases from V and 6 bases from J, leaving 10 bases between. Germline CDR1 is MNHEY and CDR2 is SVGEGT. The CDR3 covers 13 residues. CDR3 coding DNA: TGTGCCAGCAGTATGACAATACCCGGGGAGCTGTTTTTT. Translating it yields CASSMTIPGELFF.

This chain joins TRBV29-1 and TRBJ1-1, with 8 bases identical to TRBD1. The CDR3 is made up of 12 amino acids. Germline CDR1 SQVTM, CDR2 ANQGSEA. Germline trimming cut 5 bases from V and 5 bases from J; bases unmatched to any gene: 4. This CDR3 reads CSVQTGETEAFF. In DNA, the CDR3 is TGCAGCGTTCAGACAGGGGAAACTGAAGCTTTCTTT.

At least ten counts were recorded for this clone. This rearrangement joins TRBV12-3 or TRBV12-4 to TRBJ2-2; weak D call: TRBD1 (6 bases). The length of the CDR3 is 13 residues. V was trimmed by 8 bases and J by 6 bases, leaving 13 bases between them. CDR3 in DNA: TGTGCCAGCTGGTACAGGGCGGCCGGGGAGCTGTTTTTT. This gives the protein CASWYRAAGELFF.

This chain joins TRBV11-2 and TRBJ1-2; a weak D match, TRBD1 (6 bases). Germline V CDR1 and CDR2: SGHAT, FQNNGV. The CDR3 loop spans 18 amino acids. V gave up 5 bases and J gave up 8 bases, with 30 bases separating them. Written as DNA, the CDR3 is TGTGCCAGCAGCACCAGATCGGGCAGGGGAAGAAGAGTCGACGGCTACACCTTC. Residues: CASSTRSGRGRRVDGYTF.

The CDR3 protein is CASSPDPGSGNTIYF. The CDR3 DNA is TGTGCCAGCAGCCCAGACCCAGGCTCTGGAAACACCATATATTTT. This chain links TRBV5-4 with TRBJ1-3; unclear D gene. CDR3 length: 15 amino acids. The V gene's germline CDR1 is SGHNT and CDR2 YYREEE (reference sequence). V gave up 4 bases and J gave up 0 bases, with 11 bases separating them.

There are a few counts of this clone. V usage is TRBV14 and J usage is TRBJ2-1, with 9 bases matching TRBD2. V lost 2 bases and J lost 5; bases outside the gene matches: 7. From germline, CDR1 is SGHDN and CDR2 FVKESK. This CDR3 spans 16 amino acids. The CDR3 here is CASSQKLAGFDNEQFF. Written as DNA, the CDR3 is TGTGCCAGCAGCCAAAAACTAGCGGGTTTCGACAATGAGCAGTTCTTC. Full variable domain (remainder filled in from reference TRBV14 and TRBJ2-1): EAGVTQFPSHSVIEKGQTVTLRCDPISGHDNLYWYRRVMGKEIKFLLHFVKESKQDESGMPNNRFLAERTGGTYSTLKVQPAELEDSGVYFCASSQKLAGFDNEQFFGPGTRLTVL.

The J gene is TRBJ1-4, the V gene TRBV9; TRBD1 might be the D (6 bases). CDR3 length: 14 residues. The germline V gene encodes CDR1 SGDLS and CDR2 YYNGEE. Trimming shortened V by 4 bases and J by 7 bases, and 14 bases separated the two germline ends. The CDR3 DNA reads as TGTGCCAGCAGCTCCGCCGGGACACCTGAAAAACTGTTTTTT. It is translated as CASSSAGTPEKLFF.

CDR3 sequence (DNA): TGTGCCAGCAGCTTGTCCCCCCTCTCTCATGAAGCTTTCTTT. Protein sequence: CASSLSPLSHEAFF. The chain uses TRBV5-4 and TRBJ1-1, with D unclear. CDR1 and CDR2 from the germline V gene are SGHNT and YYREEE (reference sequence). V lost 1 base, J lost 7 bases, and 14 bases lay in between. The CDR3 is 14 residues long.

This clone is a singleton in its sample. V usage is TRBV24-1 and J usage is TRBJ2-1, with TRBD2 matching 11 bases. Germline V gives CDR1 KGHDR, CDR2 SFDVKD. V lost 2 bases to trimming and J lost 0 bases; unmatched junction nucleotides: 8. This CDR3 contains 19 residues. The CDR3, as DNA: TGTGCCACCAGTGATTCCCTCCCTAGCGGGAGGAGCTCCTACAATGAGCAGTTCTTC. This sequence encodes CATSDSLPSGRSSYNEQFF.

To note about this clone: One end of the junction is discordant with germline, which a read error may explain. The chain couples TRBV24-1 to TRBJ1-6, with D possibly TRBD1 on 5 matching bases. Germline-derived CDR1 and CDR2 are KGHDR and SFDVKD. The CDR3 sequence is 12 residues long. Here the CDR3 reads CATSDSRDSADF. Here the CDR3 DNA reads TGTGCCACCAGTGATTCCCGTGACAGCGCCGACTTT.

Only one count was recorded for this clone. The genes are TRBV19 and TRBJ1-1, with unresolved D. Trimming removed 3 bases at V and 3 bases at J, with 8 bases between. CDR3 length: 13 residues. The germline CDR1 and CDR2 sequences are LNHDA and SQIVND (reference sequence). CDR3 bases: TGTGCCAGTAGTATGGAAGGAGACACTGAAGCTTTCTTT. It translates to CASSMEGDTEAFF.

The chain couples TRBV13 to TRBJ2-6; D gene ambiguous. The germline V gene encodes CDR1 PRHDT and CDR2 FYEKMQ (reference sequence). V was cut by 3 bases and J by 15 bases, with 12 bases left in between. The CDR3 sequence is 12 residues long. The chain's CDR3 is CASSFRQADLTF. In DNA form, the CDR3 reads TGTGCCAGCAGCTTTAGGCAGGCGGACCTGACTTTC. The whole variable domain, remainder taken from reference TRBV13 and TRBJ2-6, is AAGVIQSPRHLIKEKRETATLKCYPIPRHDTVYWYQQGPGQDPQFLISFYEKMQSDKGSIPDRFSAQQFSDYHSELNMSSLELGDSALYFCASSFRQADLTFGAGSRLTVL.

This rearrangement joins TRBV27 to TRBJ2-3, with 8 bases aligning to TRBD1. The germline V gene encodes CDR1 MNHEY and CDR2 SMNVEV (reference sequence). V was pared by 2 bases and J by 7 bases, with 20 bases of the junction left unmatched. The CDR3 length is 19 residues. The CDR3 reads CASSLPGTGRTPAPNTQYF. The CDR3 DNA reads as TGTGCCAGCAGTTTACCCGGGACAGGACGGACCCCCGCCCCAAATACGCAGTATTTT.

The chain has TRBV2 and TRBJ1-2; 8 positions match TRBD1. With 5 bases clipped from V and 8 bases from J, the junction kept 7 bases outside the gene matches. The germline gives CDR1 SNHLY, CDR2 FYNNEI. The CDR3 loop spans 13 amino acids. CDR3 DNA sequence: TGTGCCAGCAGTCAGACAGGGGAGTGGGGCTACACCTTC. This translates into CASSQTGEWGYTF.

This chain links TRBV6-5 with TRBJ2-3; TRBD1 matches at 9 bases. This CDR3 spans 14 amino acids. V lost 6 bases and J lost 2; bases outside the gene matches: 3. Germline-derived CDR1 and CDR2 are MNHEY and SVGAGI. CDR3 nucleotide sequence: TGTGCCAGCAGCCGGGACAGGGACACAGATACGCAGTATTTT. It specifies CASSRDRDTDTQYF.

This clone has ten or more counts. V and J are TRBV27 and TRBJ1-6; TRBD1 aligns across 8 bases. Trimming removed 4 bases from V and 5 bases from J; junction bases left unmatched: 1. The CDR3 covers 14 residues. Looked up from germline, CDR1 is MNHEY and CDR2 is SMNVEV (reference sequence). CDR3 nucleotide sequence: TGTGCCAGCAGTTCGACAGGGGATAATTCACCCCTCCACTTT. It specifies CASSSTGDNSPLHF.

The chain joins TRBV19 to TRBJ1-6; D unresolved. V was shortened by 5 bases and J by 14 bases, with 16 bases between the two germline ends. There are 13 residues in the CDR3. Germline-derived CDR1 and CDR2 are LNHDA and SQIVND (reference sequence). CDR3 coding DNA: TGTGCCAGTAGTCCTCGGACGGCCGTCACCCTCCACTTT. Its protein product is CASSPRTAVTLHF.

This chain uses TRBV15 with TRBJ2-7; the D gene could be TRBD1 or TRBD2 (5 bases each). The CDR3 totals 16 residues. V was clipped by 1 base and J by 3 bases, with 16 bases between them. CDR1 and CDR2 from the germline V gene are LNHNV and YYDKDF (reference sequence). The CDR3 nucleotides read TGTGCCACCAGCAGAGGTAAGGGACCCAGAAACTACGAGCAGTACTTC. This codes for CATSRGKGPRNYEQYF.

The V gene is TRBV5-8, the J gene TRBJ1-4, with 7 bases identical to TRBD1. CDR1 SGHTS and CDR2 YDEGEE come from the germline V gene. J gave up 4 bases and V 0 bases, and 6 bases lay outside the gene matches. The CDR3 sequence is 16 residues long. CDR3 coding DNA: TGTGCCAGCAGCTTGGTGGGGGACAGCAGTAATGAAAAACTGTTTTTT. Protein: CASSLVGDSSNEKLFF.

The CDR3 DNA is TGTGCCAGCAGCGGGGGTCGACAGGGAAATAACTATGGCTACACCTTC. Amino acid sequence: CASSGGRQGNNYGYTF. The chain combines TRBV9 with TRBJ1-2, with TRBD1 matching 7 bases. In germline, CDR1 is SGDLS, CDR2 YYNGEE. Germline trimming cut 3 bases from V and 1 base from J; bases unmatched to any gene: 9. The CDR3 runs to 16 residues.

The CDR3 here is CASSLMGEEFNYGYTF. The CDR3 region has the DNA TGTGCCAGCAGCTTGATGGGGGAAGAATTTAACTATGGCTACACCTTC. The chain is built from TRBV5-4 and TRBJ1-2; possible D gene TRBD1, 5 bases. The CDR3 runs to 16 residues. V was cut by 1 base and J by 1 base, with 14 bases left in between. Germline CDR1 SGHNT, CDR2 YYREEE (reference sequence).

The chain recombines TRBV7-7 with TRBJ2-3, with unresolved D. The germline V and J ends were trimmed by 3 bases and 0 bases, with 7 bases remaining between them. Germline CDR1 reads SSHAT; CDR2 reads FNYEAQ (reference sequence). The CDR3 covers 14 residues. In DNA, the CDR3 is TGTGCCAGCAGCTTGGACGGTAGCACAGATACGCAGTATTTT. Translating gives CASSLDGSTDTQYF.

The CDR3 DNA reads TGTGCCAGCAGCTTAGCAAAGGGGCCAGCTAACTATGGCTACACCTTC. This codes for CASSLAKGPANYGYTF. The chain employs TRBV7-9 and TRBJ1-2, with D tentatively TRBD1 (5 bases). Trimming pared 0 bases from V and 0 bases from J, leaving 11 bases between. Germline V lookup: CDR1 SEHNR, CDR2 FQNEAQ (reference sequence). The CDR3 loop spans 16 amino acids. Complete variable domain (other parts from reference TRBV7-9 and TRBJ1-2): DTGVSQNPRHKITKRGQNVTFRCDPISEHNRLYWYRQTLGQGPEFLTYFQNEAQLEKSRLLSDRFSAERPKGSFSTLEIQRTEQGDSAMYLCASSLAKGPANYGYTFGSGTRLTVV.

J is TRBJ1-1 and V is TRBV29-1, with D unresolved. Germline-derived CDR1 and CDR2 are SQVTM and ANQGSEA. V was clipped by 4 bases and J by 3 bases, with 15 bases between them. This CDR3 has 14 amino acids. The CDR3 coding sequence is TGCAGCGTTGGCCCGGAGGGCCCATACACTGAAGCTTTCTTT. Translating it yields CSVGPEGPYTEAFF.

The chain uses TRBV7-8 and TRBJ2-7; D perhaps matches TRBD1 (5 bases). The CDR3 runs 13 residues. The V gene's germline CDR1 is SGHVS and CDR2 FQNEAQ. Trimming left V 3 bases short and J 4 bases short, with 10 bases between. CDR3 in DNA: TGTGCCAGCAGCTTGAGAAGACAGTACGAGCAGTACTTC. This translates into CASSLRRQYEQYF. The full variable domain, in which reference TRBV7-8 and TRBJ2-7 provide the parts outside the CDR3, is GAGVSQSPRYKVAKRGQDVALRCDPISGHVSLFWYQQALGQGPEFLTYFQNEAQLDKSGLPSDRFFAERPEGSVSTLKIQRTQQEDSAVYLCASSLRRQYEQYFGPGTRLTVT.

The chain recombines TRBV5-1 with TRBJ2-7; perhaps TRBD1 as D (5 bases). Germline-derived CDR1 and CDR2 are SGHRS and YFSETQ. The germline V and J ends were trimmed by 1 base and 2 bases, with 13 bases remaining between them. There are 15 residues in the CDR3. The CDR3 nucleotides are TGCGCCAGCAGCTTGTTTGGGCAGGGCGCCTACGAGCAGTACTTC. It encodes CASSLFGQGAYEQYF.

This rearrangement joins TRBV7-9 to TRBJ1-4; the match to TRBD1 covers 11 bases. CDR3 length: 17 amino acids. Germline V gene lookup returns CDR1 SEHNR and CDR2 FQNEAQ (reference sequence). V shed 6 bases and J 2 bases; nucleotides not matched to a gene: 8. The CDR3 sequence: CASSLGQGDSTNEKLFF. CDR3 nucleotides: TGTGCCAGCAGTTTGGGACAGGGGGATTCGACTAATGAAAAACTGTTTTTT.

The chain uses TRBV18 and TRBJ2-5; TRBD1 aligns across 7 bases. The CDR3 is made up of 13 amino acids. The V and J ends lost 8 bases and 1 base, in that order; junction bases with no gene match: 4. The germline V gene encodes CDR1 KGHSH and CDR2 LQKENI. CDR3 amino acids: CASLGTAQETQYF. CDR3 in DNA: TGTGCCAGCCTAGGGACAGCCCAAGAGACCCAGTACTTC.

The V and J genes are TRBV28 and TRBJ1-5, with no clear D. The V and J ends lost 8 bases and 1 base respectively, with 9 bases between them. The CDR3 contains 13 residues. Germline CDR1 reads MDHEN; CDR2 reads SYDVKM. The chain's CDR3 is CASCKPSNQPQHF. The CDR3 nucleotides read TGTGCCAGCTGCAAACCCAGCAATCAGCCCCAGCATTTT.

The chain uses TRBV24-1 and TRBJ2-1; the D is unclear. Germline V gene lookup returns CDR1 KGHDR and CDR2 SFDVKD. Trimming took 5 bases from V and 8 from J, leaving 15 bases between them. CDR3 size: 14 residues. The CDR3 region is CATSGSLTPHEQFF. The CDR3 nucleotides are TGTGCCACCAGTGGAAGTCTAACCCCTCATGAGCAGTTCTTC.

The genes are TRBV18 and TRBJ1-1; unclear D gene. Germline V CDR1 and CDR2: KGHSH, LQKENI. CDR3 size: 16 residues. The V end lost 6 bases, the J end lost 4 bases, and 21 bases lay between the germline ends. The CDR3 loop is CASSPSQGRRPTEAFF. The CDR3 coding sequence is TGTGCCAGCTCGCCGAGTCAAGGTCGGAGGCCCACTGAAGCTTTCTTT.

This chain joins TRBV6-5 and TRBJ2-7; TRBD1 might be the D (6 bases). CDR1 is MNHEY and CDR2 is SVGAGI in the germline V gene. V dropped 2 bases and J dropped 3 bases, with 11 bases sitting between them. The CDR3 is 14 residues long. The CDR3 sequence is CASSYTGTNYEQYF. The DNA of the CDR3 is TGTGCCAGCAGTTACACCGGGACAAACTACGAGCAGTACTTC.